Included here is one TCR beta chain sequence, with context. This record belongs to a study of blood T cell repertoires in COVID-19. Profiled with immunoSEQ multiplex PCR; TCRdb holds only in-frame clones, not every one. The table records 25,000 to 30,000 clones, about 92% of them present only once. V lost 0 bases to trimming and J lost 9 bases, with 7 bases between them. From germline, CDR1 is SGHRS and CDR2 YFSETQ. This CDR3 spans 13 amino acids. The chain couples TRBV5-1 to TRBJ1-6, with a possible D match to TRBD1 (5 bases). The receptor was isolated from a woman between 65 and 79 years old with COVID-19, enrolled during active disease. Specimen: peripheral blood. CDR3 sequence (DNA): TGCGCCAGCAGCTTGGAGCAGGGTTCACCCCTCCACTTT. It encodes CASSLEQGSPLHF.